The T cell receptor (beta chain) described here comes from a study of early T cells in non-severe SARS-CoV-2 infection. Study in general: Unsorted whole-blood RNA was sequenced in bulk, leaving chains unpaired.

V trimming: 3 bases; J trimming: 3 bases; junction bases outside the gene matches: 3. The CDR3 runs to 15 residues. Germline V lookup: CDR1 LGHDT, CDR2 YNNKEL (reference sequence). Study-level results: A preference for anti-spike CD8 responses marked VDJdb matching, which missed private and CD4 specificities.

Attached unique molecular identifiers marked individual cDNA molecules. MiXCR, run by TCRdb on the 5' RACE reads, gives a single entry per CDR3 protein. The table records 56,000 or so distinct CDR3 sequences, roughly a tenth of them present only once. To note about this clonotype: Its antigen is not identified.

The gene calls are TRBV3-1 and TRBJ2-1; 9 bases agree with TRBD2. Sequencing was performed on whole blood. The sequence was obtained from an adult who was a healthcare worker with PCR-confirmed SARS-CoV-2 infection or an uninfected control (not recorded which). For the CDR3, the DNA is TGTGCCAGCAGCCAGGGCGGGAGGGTCTACAATGAGCAGTTCTTC. Protein product: CASSQGGRVYNEQFF.